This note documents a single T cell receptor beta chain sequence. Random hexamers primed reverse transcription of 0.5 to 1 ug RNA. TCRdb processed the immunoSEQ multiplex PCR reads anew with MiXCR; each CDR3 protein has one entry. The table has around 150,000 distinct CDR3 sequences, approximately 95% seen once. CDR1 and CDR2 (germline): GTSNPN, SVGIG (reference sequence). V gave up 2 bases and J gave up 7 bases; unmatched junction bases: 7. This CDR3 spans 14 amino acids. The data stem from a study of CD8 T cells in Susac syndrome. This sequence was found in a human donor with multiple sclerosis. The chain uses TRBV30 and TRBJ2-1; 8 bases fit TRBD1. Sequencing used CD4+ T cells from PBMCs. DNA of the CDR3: TGTGCCTGGAGTCTCGGGACAGGTCGTAATGAGCAGTTCTTC. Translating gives CAWSLGTGRNEQFF.